Shown below are 25 T cell receptor delta chains from a single sample sequenced in a study of gamma-delta chains in newborns, infants, children. TCRdb re-called the reads using CATT. The sample includes more than 14,000 delta-chain clones, 7.3% of them seen just once. The specimen was blood. The source of these receptors is a child who was a newborn, infant or young child, either healthy, febrile or measles-vaccinated (not recorded which).

This clone has only a few counts. A much larger clone is a single base away; this may be a read error. The chain is built from TRDV2 and TRDJ3, with 12 bases identical to TRDD3. Germline V gives CDR1 GEAIGNYY, CDR2 EKD. This CDR3 comprises 18 residues. The CDR3 coding sequence is TGTGCCTGTGACACCGGCTGGGGGATACGCTGGGACACCCGACAGATTTTTTTC. It is translated as CACDTGWGIRWDTRQIFF.

This clone was seen a few times. The V and J genes are TRDV2 and TRDJ3, with D possibly TRDD3 on 5 matching bases. Germline V CDR1 and CDR2: GEAIGNYY, EKD. V was clipped by 3 bases and J by 0 bases, with 14 bases between them. The CDR3 runs 18 residues. The CDR3 reads CACDALGYSSWDTRQMFF. CDR3 coding DNA: TGTGCCTGTGACGCCCTGGGTTATAGCTCCTGGGACACCCGACAGATGTTTTTC.

By its share, this clone is medium-sized (0.01 to 0.1%). The sample carries other DNA sequences with the same CDR3. The CDR3 sequence is CACDTVGDSSWDTRQMFF. In nucleotides, the CDR3 is TGTGCCTGTGACACGGTGGGGGACTCCTCCTGGGACACCCGACAGATGTTTTTC. The chain carries TRDV2 and TRDJ3; 7 positions match TRDD3. Germline V gene sequence: CDR1 GEAIGNYY, CDR2 EKD. The CDR3 spans 18 residues. The V gene end was trimmed by 1 base and the J gene end by 0 bases; junction bases not matched to a gene: 5.

This clone was detected only a few times. The chain has TRDV2 and TRDJ3; D is unresolved. The CDR3 runs 16 residues. Trimming removed 3 bases at V and 0 bases at J, with 8 bases between. Germline V gives CDR1 GEAIGNYY, CDR2 EKD. This CDR3 is CACDYVSSWDTRQMFF. The CDR3 nucleotides read TGTGCCTGTGACTACGTTAGCTCCTGGGACACCCGACAGATGTTTTTC.

By sample fraction, this clone is medium-sized. The identical CDR3 is also encoded by other nucleotide sequences in the sample. The genes are TRDV2 and TRDJ3; 9 bases agree with TRDD3. CDR1 is GEAIGNYY and CDR2 is EKD in the germline V gene. The V and J ends lost 3 bases and 2 bases, in that order; junction bases with no gene match: 1. The CDR3 runs to 16 residues. The CDR3 sequence is CACDYWGTWDTRQMFF. Here the CDR3 DNA reads TGTGCCTGTGACTACTGGGGGACCTGGGACACCCGACAGATGTTTTTC.

The chain is built from TRDV2 and TRDJ3, with 8 positions matching TRDD3. In germline, CDR1 is GEAIGNYY, CDR2 EKD. The length of the CDR3 is 18 residues. V gave up 3 bases and J gave up 0 bases; unmatched junction bases: 6. The CDR3 spells CACDSPWGSSWDTRQMFF. The CDR3 DNA follows: TGTGCCTGTGACTCTCCCTGGGGGAGCTCCTGGGACACCCGACAGATGTTTTTC.

This clone has just a few counts. The genes are TRDV2 and TRDJ3, with 8 bases fitting TRDD3. The J segment lost 0 bases and the V segment lost 1 base, leaving 7 bases of the junction unmatched. Germline CDR1 GEAIGNYY, CDR2 EKD. The CDR3 is 19 residues long. As DNA, the CDR3 is TGTGCCTGTGACACGTACTGGGGGCCCCCCTCCTGGGACACCCGACAGATGTTTTTC. Translating it yields CACDTYWGPPSWDTRQMFF.

This clone was seen only a few times. This CDR3 is also generated by other DNA sequences in the sample. V and J are TRDV3 and TRDJ3; 8 positions agree with TRDD3. This CDR3 has 15 residues. CDR1 and CDR2 from the germline V gene are TVYSNPD and GDNSRS (reference sequence). The J segment lost 0 bases and the V segment lost 2 bases, leaving 0 bases of the junction unmatched. The CDR3 loop reads CAFGGYSWDTRQMFF. For the CDR3, the DNA is TGTGCCTTTGGGGGATACTCCTGGGACACCCGACAGATGTTTTTC.

The chain carries TRDV2 and TRDJ3; 7 bases match TRDD3. Germline CDR1 is GEAIGNYY and CDR2 is EKD. V lost 0 bases, J lost 0 bases, and 7 bases stayed unmatched. This CDR3 is 19 amino acids long. DNA for the CDR3: TGTGCCTGTGACACCGGATACGGCTTAAGCTCCTGGGACACCCGACAGATGTTTTTC. As protein: CACDTGYGLSSWDTRQMFF.

Concerning this clone itself: The sample carries other DNA sequences with the same CDR3. V is TRDV2 and J is TRDJ3; TRDD3 agrees at 13 bases. The CDR3 covers 20 residues. V lost 3 bases and J lost 0; bases outside the gene matches: 7. The germline gives CDR1 GEAIGNYY, CDR2 EKD. This CDR3 reads CACDVLGDTRSSWDTRQMFF. The CDR3 bases are TGTGCCTGTGACGTACTGGGGGATACGCGCAGCTCCTGGGACACCCGACAGATGTTTTTC.

On this clone itself: This clone may be a read error of a much larger clone one base away. Other DNA sequences within the sample encode an identical CDR3. The rearrangement links TRDV2 to TRDJ3; 11 bases align to TRDD3. V trimming: 3 bases; J trimming: 0 bases; junction bases outside the gene matches: 9. This CDR3 region has 20 residues. Germline V gene data show CDR1 as GEAIGNYY and CDR2 as EKD. The CDR3 region is CACDAVLGDKSSWDTRQMFF. The DNA of the CDR3 is TGTGCCTGTGACGCCGTACTGGGGGATAAAAGCTCCTGGGACACCCGACAGATGTTTTTC.

Turning to this clone: This may stem from a read error, because a much larger clone lies one nucleotide away. Other DNA sequences in this specimen translate into the identical CDR3. The V call is TRDV2, the J call TRDJ3, with TRDD3 matching 10 bases. The germline CDR1 and CDR2 sequences are GEAIGNYY and EKD. The CDR3 runs 20 residues. CDR3 region: CACDKVLGDLSSWDTRQMFF. The CDR3 DNA sequence: TGTGCCTGTGACAAAGTACTGGGGGATTTGAGCTCCTGGGACACCCGCCAGATGTTTTTC.

The table lists this clone with a few counts. At one end, the junction sequence differs from germline, possibly due to a read error. The rearrangement joins TRDV2 to TRDJ3; tentative D call: TRDD3 (6 bases). Germline V gene data show CDR1 as GEAIGNYY and CDR2 as EKD. The CDR3 spans 17 residues. In nucleotides, the CDR3 is TGTGCCTGTGACGCTCTGGGGTATAGGTGGGACGCCCGACAGATGTTTTTC. Its protein is CACDALGYRWDARQMFF.

On this clone itself: The protein held in TCRdb is that of a much larger clone and does not match this DNA's translation at residue 7, likely because of a read error; the protein shown is translated from the DNA. The chain couples TRDV2 to TRDJ3; 10 positions agree with TRDD3. V trimming: 0 bases; J trimming: 6 bases; junction bases outside the gene matches: 4. The CDR3 is 17 amino acids. Germline V lookup: CDR1 GEAIGNYY, CDR2 EKD. The CDR3 region is CACDTVMGDTDTRQMFF. The DNA for the CDR3 is TGTGCCTGTGACACCGTAATGGGGGATACGGACACCCGACAGATGTTTTTC.

By sample fraction, this clone is medium-sized. V is TRDV2 and J is TRDJ3; D unclear. CDR3 size: 22 residues. Germline V gene sequence: CDR1 GEAIGNYY, CDR2 EKD. Deletions cut 0 bases from V and 2 bases from J, with 25 bases between. CDR3 DNA sequence: TGTGCCTGTGACACCGAATTTGTTGTGGCTACCGGCCATACCTGGGACACCCGACAGATGTTTTTC. Translating it yields CACDTEFVVATGHTWDTRQMFF.

This clone occurred a few times. V is TRDV2 and J is TRDJ3; perhaps TRDD3 as D (6 bases). The CDR3 runs to 19 residues. CDR1 is GEAIGNYY and CDR2 is EKD in the germline V gene. V shed 2 bases and J shed 0 bases, with 16 bases lying between them. The CDR3 DNA sequence: TGTGCCTGTGACAGGGTTACTGGGCCCACCTCCTGGGACACCCGACAGATGTTTTTC. Its protein product is CACDRVTGPTSWDTRQMFF.

Concerning this clone itself: This DNA translates differently at residue 3 from the TCRdb protein, which is that of a much larger clone; a read error is likely, and the protein shown is the DNA's own translation. The gene calls are TRDV2 and TRDJ3, with 7 positions matching TRDD3. The CDR3 loop spans 17 amino acids. The germline V gene encodes CDR1 GEAIGNYY and CDR2 EKD. This chain's CDR3 is CARDTWGYSWDTRQMFF. The CDR3 DNA reads as TGTGCCCGTGACACCTGGGGATACTCCTGGGACACCCGACAGATGTTTTTC.

As to this clone: TCRdb records a much larger clone's protein for this DNA, with a difference at residue 11 that likely arises from a read error; the protein given is the translation of the DNA. The gene calls are TRDV2 and TRDJ3; TRDD3 matches at 11 bases. This CDR3 contains 19 residues. Germline trimming cut 0 bases from V and 2 bases from J; bases unmatched to any gene: 5. Germline-derived CDR1 and CDR2 are GEAIGNYY and EKD. This CDR3 reads CACDTWGIRSPWDTRQMFF. CDR3 sequence (DNA): TGTGCCTGTGACACCTGGGGGATACGGAGCCCCTGGGACACCCGACAGATGTTTTTC.

CDR3 amino acids: CACDVLGALDKLIF. In nucleotides, the CDR3 is TGTGCCTGTGACGTACTGGGGGCCCTCGATAAACTCATCTTT. The chain is built from TRDV2 and TRDJ1, with 8 bases aligning to TRDD3. This CDR3 is built from 14 residues. In germline, CDR1 is GEAIGNYY, CDR2 EKD. V lost 3 bases and J lost 4; bases outside the gene matches: 6.

This clone was found a few times. In the same sample, other DNA sequences code for this CDR3. V usage is TRDV2 and J usage is TRDJ3; TRDD3 matches 11 bases. The ends lost 0 bases at V and 4 bases at J; junction bases unmatched: 7. CDR1 and CDR2 (germline): GEAIGNYY, EKD. This CDR3 has 19 amino acids. CDR3 protein: CACDTGWGIRVWDTRQMFF. The DNA for the CDR3 is TGTGCCTGTGACACCGGATGGGGGATACGAGTGTGGGACACCCGACAGATGTTTTTC.

Worth noting for this clone: Relative to the germline gene, one junction end is altered; a read error may explain this. The chain carries TRDV2 and TRDJ3, with 13 positions matching TRDD3. Germline V gene lookup returns CDR1 GEAIGNYY and CDR2 EKD. The CDR3 sequence is 20 residues long. The CDR3 protein is CACESSYWGIRSWDTRQMFF. CDR3 nucleotides: TGTGCCTGTGAGTCATCATACTGGGGGATACGGTCCTGGGACACCCGCCAGATGTTTTTC.

This clone has just a few counts. The genes are TRDV2 and TRDJ3; D gene ambiguous. Germline-derived CDR1 and CDR2 are GEAIGNYY and EKD. V gave up 0 bases and J gave up 0 bases, with 14 bases separating them. The CDR3 covers 19 residues. CDR3 in DNA: TGTGCCTGTGACACCGTAGGGAGGGCGAGCTCCTGGGACACCCGACAGATGTTTTTC. It encodes CACDTVGRASSWDTRQMFF.

This clone was counted a few times. The gene calls are TRDV2 and TRDJ3, with 10 bases that match TRDD3. V dropped 4 bases and J dropped 1; count of bases not matched to a gene: 9. This CDR3 contains 19 residues. Germline loops: CDR1 GEAIGNYY, CDR2 EKD. CDR3 coding DNA: TGTGCCTGTGATGGGGTACTGGGGGATGGATCCTGGGACACCCGACAGATGTTTTTC. Translation: CACDGVLGDGSWDTRQMFF.

About this clone: Within the sample, other DNA sequences also encode this same CDR3. J is TRDJ2 and V is TRDV2; D is uncertain. The CDR3 sequence is 17 residues long. Germline loops: CDR1 GEAIGNYY, CDR2 EKD. Trimming left V 2 bases short and J 0 bases short, with 15 bases between. The CDR3 sequence is CACDILGADTLTAQLFF. CDR3 in DNA: TGTGCCTGTGACATACTAGGGGCCGACACTTTGACAGCACAACTCTTCTTT.

On this clone itself: TCRdb attributes to this sequence the protein of a much larger clone, which differs from the DNA translation at residue 4; a read error is likely, and the protein displayed is translated from the DNA. This sequence joins TRDV2 and TRDJ3, with 9 bases matching TRDD3. Germline CDR1 GEAIGNYY, CDR2 EKD. The CDR3 spans 18 residues. The CDR3 DNA reads TGTGCCTGTGGCACCGTGGGGGATAGCTCCTGGGACACCCGACAGATGTTTTTC. Translation gives CACGTVGDSSWDTRQMFF.